This T cell receptor (beta chain) was recorded in a study of blood T cell repertoires in COVID-19 (dated by TCRdb to 2019 to 2021). Context from the whole study: Samples covering the acute and convalescent phases of COVID-19 were provided by collaborators in the United States, Italy and Spain. The repertoires were released in a freely available public database intended as a resource for research on the immune response to SARS-CoV-2. Nearly every sample came with metadata listing a de-identified subject ID, COVID-19 status, age in years and sex. The dataset comprised deeply sampled blood TCRbeta repertoires from subjects exposed to, actively infected with, or recovered from COVID-19. Samples were obtained from the ongoing ImmuneRACE study (first 160 participants) and from 1,254 subjects provided by 6 global collaborators. Where HLA class I and class II types were available, the types were taken from metadata supplied by the sample provider, not from assay-based typing. The prospective study material was composed of cDNA or gDNA derived from T cells, B-cell-depleted T cells, or PBMCs. What the authors observed across the whole study: Clinical and demographic metadata were provided uncurated, with the amount varying by source and participant.

With respect to this clone: No antigen is known for it. Base qualities are missing; no much larger clone stands one base away.

TCRbeta CDR3 regions were amplified from genomic DNA by means of the immunoSEQ Assay, a bias-controlled multiplex PCR. From the authors' description of their analysis: Nucleated cell counts per sample were estimated from amplification of reference gene primers within the assay. Sequence reads were collapsed and filtered to measure the absolute abundance of every unique TCRbeta CDR3 rearrangement. Productive Simpson clonality was computed per sample as the square root of Simpson's diversity index over productive rearrangements. TCRdb re-hosts the immuneACCESS table, in-frame sequences only. Its copies lack some clones; in the studies checked, an unresolved V gene accounts for under half of them, and the cause for the rest is not known. V, J and clone size reflect that table, while D and trimming were determined from the DNA. The sample data list some 210,000 clones, and around four fifths of these were observed just once. The top ten constitute roughly 2.9% of the sample.

The CDR3 goes from the cysteine to the phenylalanine over 14 residues. The kept DNA is CDR3 alone, 42 bases in frame from the first base. The junction shows trimming of 4 bases on V and 7 bases on J, and the gene matches do not reach 4 bases of it. In the germline V gene, CDR1 corresponds to MDHEN and CDR2 to SYDVKM. Collaborating institutions collected whole blood in K2EDTA tubes following their own protocols. For TCRbeta analysis, collaborators shipped samples as frozen whole blood, isolated PBMCs, or DNA extracted from either of those sample types. The chain is encoded by TRBV28 joined to TRBJ1-6; 7 of the junction bases match TRBD1. Sequencing used peripheral blood. The TCR sequence derives from a man in his forties or fifties with active or convalescent COVID-19. The nucleotide sequence is given as TGTGCCAGCAGTTGGGGCAGGGGGAATTCACCCCTCCACTTT. This encodes CASSWGRGNSPLHF.